A selection of T cell receptor beta chains follows, all from one sample in a study of T cells in localized non-small cell lung cancer. Some clones are missing from TCRdb's copy, which holds only in-frame ones; the method was immunoSEQ multiplex PCR. Of roughly 36,000 clones listed, around 90% are singletons. The sample was PBMCs, taken before any cancer treatment. These receptors originate from a man between 40 and 70 years old with stage II lung adenocarcinoma. Both conserved end residues are part of each CDR3. The order of the fields is V gene, D gene, J gene, clone size, CDR3 DNA, CDR3 protein. The D gene is left open where the match is weak. The listing skips clone size in some rows; elsewhere it reads once, few, many or a size class.

>TRBV11-2|TRBD2|TRBJ2-3|-
TGTGCCAGCAGCTTAGGGGGACTAGGCACAGATACGCAGTATTTT
CASSLGGLGTDTQYF
>TRBV6-5|TRBD2|TRBJ2-7|-
TGTGCCAGCAGTAACAGACTAGCGGGAGTCTACGAGCAGTACTTC
CASSNRLAGVYEQYF
>TRBV5-1|TRBD2|TRBJ2-1|-
TGCGCCAGCAGCTCGAGATGGACTAGCGGGAGGCAGGACAATGAGCAGTTCTTC
CASSSRWTSGRQDNEQFF
>TRBV29-1|-|TRBJ2-6|-
TGCAGCGTCTCGGACCCCGGAGGAGGGGCCAACGTCCTGACTTTC
CSVSDPGGGANVLTF
>TRBV5-4|TRBD1|TRBJ1-3|-
TGTGCCAGCAGCTTGGGGACAGGGCTCTCTGGAAACACCATATATTTT
CASSLGTGLSGNTIYF
>TRBV5-5|-|TRBJ1-1|-
TGTGCCAGCAGCTTCACGTCGAACACTGAAGCTTTCTTT
CASSFTSNTEAFF
>TRBV6-6|TRBD1|TRBJ2-7|-
TGTGCCAGCAGTTACTCGGGACAGACGAGTGGCGAGCAGTACTTC
CASSYSGQTSGEQYF
>TRBV27|TRBD2|TRBJ2-7|-
TGTGCCAGCACCCCACTGGGACTAGCGGGATACGAGCAGTACTTC
CASTPLGLAGYEQYF
>TRBV28|-|TRBJ1-1|-
TGTGCCAGCAGTTTCGAAACAATGTCGGACACTGAAGCTTTCTTT
CASSFETMSDTEAFF
>TRBV5-4|-|TRBJ1-2|-
TGTGCCAGCACTCTATTGGGCAGAGATAACTATGGCTACACCTTC
CASTLLGRDNYGYTF
>TRBV14|-|TRBJ2-6|few
TGTGCCAGCAGCCAAGTGGGGACTGGGGCCAACGTCCTGACTTTC
CASSQVGTGANVLTF
>TRBV7-2|-|TRBJ2-4|-
TGTGCCAGCAGCTCCCAGGGGAGCATTCAGTACTTC
CASSSQGSIQYF
>TRBV6-4|-|TRBJ2-6|once
TGTGCCAGCAGTCTAGATGGCTCTGGGGCCAACGTCCTGACTTTC
CASSLDGSGANVLTF
>TRBV6-5|TRBD2|TRBJ2-1|-
TGTGCCAGCAGTACTAGCGGGGCCTACAATGAGCAGTTCTTC
CASSTSGAYNEQFF
>TRBV5-4|TRBD2|TRBJ2-1|-
TGTGCCAGCAGTTACGTCATTTTTGGACTAGCAAGCAATGAGCAGTTCTTC
CASSYVIFGLASNEQFF
>TRBV2|-|TRBJ1-4|-
TGTGCCAGCAGCGATACCGGGAATGAAAAACTGTTTTTT
CASSDTGNEKLFF
>TRBV28|-|TRBJ2-7|once
TGTGCCAGCAGTTTATCCCCGTCCACCCCACAGTACTTC
CASSLSPSTPQYF
>TRBV5-1|-|TRBJ2-1|-
TGCGCCAGCAGAGTGGAACAGCTATCCTACAATGAGCAGTTCTTC
CASRVEQLSYNEQFF
>TRBV27|TRBD1|TRBJ2-1|once
TGTGCCAGCAGGGTGGGACAGGGGTTTTACAATGAGCAGTTCTTC
CASRVGQGFYNEQFF
>TRBV4-3|TRBD2|TRBJ2-7|-
TGCGCCAGCAGCCAAGATAACCTAGGACTAGGAACTTTCGAGCAGTACTTC
CASSQDNLGLGTFEQYF
>TRBV2|TRBD2|TRBJ2-7|-
TGTGCCAGCAGTGGGACTAGCGGGAGGTCAAGCTCCTACGAGCAGTACTTC
CASSGTSGRSSSYEQYF
>TRBV28|-|TRBJ2-4|-
TGTGCCAGCAGTTTAAGGGCAGGAGTAGCCAAAAACATTCAGTACTTC
CASSLRAGVAKNIQYF
>TRBV5-1|-|TRBJ2-7|-
TGCGCCAGCAGCTTGGAAGGGACCCCCCTCTACGAGCAGTACTTC
CASSLEGTPLYEQYF
>TRBV7-9|-|TRBJ1-4|-
TGTGCCAGCACATGGCTTTCGCAGGAAAAACTGTTTTTT
CASTWLSQEKLFF
>TRBV7-2|TRBD1|TRBJ2-7|-
TGTGCCAGCAGCTTAGTGTCGACAGGGCCCTCCTACGAGCAGTACTTC
CASSLVSTGPSYEQYF
>TRBV7-9|TRBD2|TRBJ2-5|-
TGTGCCAGCAGCTCCAGCGGGAGTATGCGGGAGACCCAGTACTTC
CASSSSGSMRETQYF
>TRBV2|-|TRBJ1-4|once
TGTGCCAGCTACGGATGGGAAAAACTGTTTTTT
CASYGWEKLFF
>TRBV6-4|-|TRBJ1-5|-
TGTGCCAGCAGAGGACAGCCAAATAGCAATCAGCCCCAGCATTTT
CASRGQPNSNQPQHF
>TRBV29-1|-|TRBJ2-1|-
TGCAGCGTTGAAGGACAGACAGAGCAGTTCTTC
CSVEGQTEQFF
>TRBV14|-|TRBJ2-2|-
TGTGCCAGCAGCCAACATCCCTATGACGGGGAGCTGTTTTTT
CASSQHPYDGELFF
>TRBV6-5|-|TRBJ2-7|-
TGTGCCAGCAGTGATTTTGGGGTTGGTGAGCAGTACTTC
CASSDFGVGEQYF
>TRBV6-6|-|TRBJ2-7|-
TGTGCCAGCAGTCATCACTACGAGCAGTACTTC
CASSHHYEQYF
>TRBV5-8|TRBD2|TRBJ2-1|-
TGTGCCAGCAGCTTAGTAGCGGGAGGGTCGGATGAGCAGTTCTTC
CASSLVAGGSDEQFF
>TRBV10-3|-|TRBJ2-3|once
TGTGCCATCAGCGGGGTCAAGAGGACAGATACGCAGTATTTT
CAISGVKRTDTQYF
>TRBV25-1|-|TRBJ1-1|-
TGTGCCAGCAGTGATTGGGGTCGTGGCACTGAAGCTTTCTTT
CASSDWGRGTEAFF
>TRBV2|TRBD2|TRBJ2-7|-
TGTGCCAGCGAACTAGCGGGAGCCGAGCAGTACTTC
CASELAGAEQYF
>TRBV9|TRBD1|TRBJ2-3|-
TGTGCCAGCAGCGTAGAGGGACAGGGAGATACGCAGTATTTT
CASSVEGQGDTQYF
>TRBV11-3|TRBD1|TRBJ1-3|-
TGTGCCAGCAGCTCCGGGACAGGGGGCGCGAAGGCTGGAAACACCATATATTTT
CASSSGTGGAKAGNTIYF
>TRBV29-1|-|TRBJ2-7|-
TGCAGCGTTGGAAGGGGGTTCTACGAGCAGTACTTC
CSVGRGFYEQYF
>TRBV7-3|TRBD1|TRBJ2-1|-
TGTGCCAGCAGCTCGGGACAGGGGGCTAATGAGCAGTTCTTC
CASSSGQGANEQFF
>TRBV7-8|TRBD1|TRBJ2-7|-
TGTGCCAGCAGCTTAGGGACAGGGGAGTACGAGCAGTACTTC
CASSLGTGEYEQYF
>TRBV5-1|TRBD2|TRBJ2-2|-
TGCGCCAGCAGCTTGGCCGGACTAGCATACACCGGGGAGCTGTTTTTT
CASSLAGLAYTGELFF
>TRBV4-2|-|TRBJ1-1|-
TGTGCCAGCAGCCAAGTGGGCCCGGGGGGGGAAGCTTTCTTT
CASSQVGPGGEAFF
>TRBV18|-|TRBJ2-5|-
TGTGCCAGCTCACCGGGCAGGGCTCAAGAGACCCAGTACTTC
CASSPGRAQETQYF
>TRBV1|-|TRBJ2-3|-
TGCACCAGCTGGGGTGATACGCAGTATTTT
CTSWGDTQYF
>TRBV18|-|TRBJ1-1|-
TGTGCCAGCTCCCGTGGATTCGTAGGCGGCACTGAAGCTTTCTTT
CASSRGFVGGTEAFF
>TRBV27|TRBD2|TRBJ2-7|-
TGTGCCAGCAGTTTCGGGGGGAGCTACGAGCAGTACTTC
CASSFGGSYEQYF
>TRBV18|TRBD1|TRBJ2-3|-
TGTGCCAGCTCGACGGGACAGGGAATGTCAGATACGCAGTATTTT
CASSTGQGMSDTQYF